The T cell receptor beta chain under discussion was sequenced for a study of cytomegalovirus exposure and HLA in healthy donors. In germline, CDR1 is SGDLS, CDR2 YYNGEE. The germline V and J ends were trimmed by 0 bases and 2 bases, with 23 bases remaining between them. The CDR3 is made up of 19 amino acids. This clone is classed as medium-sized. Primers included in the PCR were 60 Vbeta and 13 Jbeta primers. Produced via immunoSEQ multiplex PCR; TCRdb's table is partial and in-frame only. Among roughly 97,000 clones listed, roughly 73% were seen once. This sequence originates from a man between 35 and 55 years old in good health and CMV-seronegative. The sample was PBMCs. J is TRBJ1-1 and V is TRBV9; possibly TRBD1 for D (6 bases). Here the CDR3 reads CASSVAGGQGLSGNTEAFF. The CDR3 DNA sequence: TGTGCCAGCAGCGTAGCGGGCGGGCAGGGGCTTTCAGGAAACACTGAAGCTTTCTTT. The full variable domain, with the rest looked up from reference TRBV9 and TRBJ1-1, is DSGVTQTPKHLITATGQRVTLRCSPRSGDLSVYWYQQSLDQGLQFLIQYYNGEERAKGNILERFSAQQFPDLHSELNLSSLELGDSALYFCASSVAGGQGLSGNTEAFFGQGTRLTVV.